This T cell receptor (beta chain) was identified in a study of T cell repertoires in cytomegalovirus infection. The study's findings and limits: HLA-C-restricted CMV clonotypes gave the most frequent clonotype in two of eight donors.

This clonotype was observed a handful of times. Its antigen is undetermined. CDR3 size: 17 residues. Trimming removed 5 bases from V and 7 bases from J; junction bases left unmatched: 14. Germline V gives CDR1 SEHNR, CDR2 FQNEAQ (reference sequence). TCRdb itself ran the reads through MiXCR, one entry per CDR3 protein. The sample consists of under 850,000 distinct CDR3 sequences, around a third of them appearing once. This TCR came from a human donor in good health (CMV status not recorded). Some clones in this sample may be carry-over from other donors' samples. This rearrangement joins TRBV7-9 to TRBJ2-1, with TRBD2 matching 10 bases. This specimen was cultured PBMCs, taken from culture after CMV antigen stimulation. This CDR3 is CASSPYPAGGPWNEQFF. CDR3 in DNA: TGTGCCAGCAGCCCCTATCCAGCGGGGGGGCCATGGAATGAGCAGTTCTTC.